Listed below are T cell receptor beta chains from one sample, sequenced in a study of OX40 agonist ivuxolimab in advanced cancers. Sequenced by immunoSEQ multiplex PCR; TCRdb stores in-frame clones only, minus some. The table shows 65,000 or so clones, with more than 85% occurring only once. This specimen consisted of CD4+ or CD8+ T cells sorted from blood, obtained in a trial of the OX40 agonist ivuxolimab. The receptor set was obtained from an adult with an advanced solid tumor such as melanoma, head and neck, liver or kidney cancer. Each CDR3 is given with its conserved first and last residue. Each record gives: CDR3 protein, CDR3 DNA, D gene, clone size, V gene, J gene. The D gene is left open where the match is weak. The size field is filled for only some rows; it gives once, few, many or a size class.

cdr3_aa: CASSLEGLADYEQYF
cdr3_nt: TGTGCCAGCAGCTTAGAGGGACTAGCGGACTACGAGCAGTACTTC
d_call: TRBD2
clone_size: -
v_call: TRBV11-2
j_call: TRBJ2-7

cdr3_aa: CASSLGTASSTDTQYF
cdr3_nt: TGTGCCAGCAGCTTGGGGACCGCCTCGAGCACAGATACGCAGTATTTT
d_call: -
clone_size: -
v_call: TRBV7-6
j_call: TRBJ2-3

cdr3_aa: CASSFSGRANYGYTF
cdr3_nt: TGTGCCAGCAGTTTTAGCGGGAGGGCCAACTATGGCTACACCTTC
d_call: -
clone_size: -
v_call: TRBV27
j_call: TRBJ1-2

cdr3_aa: CASSFDSNQETQYF
cdr3_nt: TGTGCCAGCAGTTTTGACAGCAACCAAGAGACCCAGTACTTC
d_call: -
clone_size: -
v_call: TRBV28
j_call: TRBJ2-5

cdr3_aa: CASSGGGRQPQHF
cdr3_nt: TGTGCCAGCAGCGGCGGGGGGAGGCAGCCCCAGCATTTT
d_call: -
clone_size: few
v_call: TRBV9
j_call: TRBJ1-5

cdr3_aa: CSVEDRERVAGTDTQYF
cdr3_nt: TGCAGCGTTGAAGATCGGGAGAGAGTAGCGGGCACAGATACGCAGTATTTT
d_call: -
clone_size: -
v_call: TRBV29-1
j_call: TRBJ2-3

cdr3_aa: CASRSTGGFSYEQYF
cdr3_nt: TGTGCCAGCAGGTCAACAGGGGGGTTCTCCTACGAGCAGTACTTC
d_call: TRBD1
clone_size: -
v_call: TRBV27
j_call: TRBJ2-7

cdr3_aa: CASRLISGANVLTF
cdr3_nt: TGTGCCAGCAGACTGATCTCTGGGGCCAACGTCCTGACTTTC
d_call: -
clone_size: once
v_call: TRBV6-1
j_call: TRBJ2-6

cdr3_aa: CASSKGQYNEQFF
cdr3_nt: TGTGCCAGCAGCAAAGGACAATACAATGAGCAGTTCTTC
d_call: -
clone_size: once
v_call: TRBV7-3
j_call: TRBJ2-1

cdr3_aa: CASSTTGAGNTIYF
cdr3_nt: TGTGCCAGCAGCACTACAGGGGCTGGAAACACCATATATTTT
d_call: TRBD1
clone_size: -
v_call: TRBV7-6
j_call: TRBJ1-3

cdr3_aa: CASGMGLAGNEQFF
cdr3_nt: TGTGCTAGTGGAATGGGACTAGCGGGCAATGAGCAGTTCTTC
d_call: TRBD2
clone_size: -
v_call: TRBV12-5
j_call: TRBJ2-1

cdr3_aa: CASSFSYEQYF
cdr3_nt: TGTGCCAGCAGCTTCAGTTACGAGCAGTACTTC
d_call: -
clone_size: -
v_call: TRBV5-6
j_call: TRBJ2-7

cdr3_aa: CASSRGQSNQPQHF
cdr3_nt: TGCGCCAGCAGCCGGGGACAGTCGAATCAGCCCCAGCATTTT
d_call: TRBD1
clone_size: -
v_call: TRBV4-1
j_call: TRBJ1-5

cdr3_aa: CASSTSYEQYF
cdr3_nt: TGTGCCAGCAGCACCTCCTACGAGCAGTACTTC
d_call: -
clone_size: -
v_call: TRBV5-8
j_call: TRBJ2-7

cdr3_aa: CASSTAPGNYEQYF
cdr3_nt: TGTGCCAGTAGTACCGCTCCCGGGAACTACGAGCAGTACTTC
d_call: -
clone_size: -
v_call: TRBV19
j_call: TRBJ2-7

cdr3_aa: CASSLPLGQGPNTGELFF
cdr3_nt: TGTGCCAGCAGCTTACCTTTGGGGCAGGGCCCGAACACCGGGGAGCTGTTTTTT
d_call: -
clone_size: -
v_call: TRBV7-9
j_call: TRBJ2-2

cdr3_aa: CASSLGRGGYEQYF
cdr3_nt: TGTGCCAGCAGCTTAGGCCGCGGAGGGTACGAGCAGTACTTC
d_call: -
clone_size: once
v_call: TRBV13
j_call: TRBJ2-7

cdr3_aa: CASSLILAGVGGDTQYF
cdr3_nt: TGTGCCAGCAGCTTGATACTAGCGGGGGTAGGGGGAGATACGCAGTATTTT
d_call: TRBD2
clone_size: once
v_call: TRBV7-9
j_call: TRBJ2-3

cdr3_aa: CASSLGGGLTYEQYF
cdr3_nt: TGTGCCAGCAGCTTGGGAGGGGGTTTGACCTACGAGCAGTACTTC
d_call: -
clone_size: once
v_call: TRBV5-5
j_call: TRBJ2-7

cdr3_aa: CARSGNKARVTVNEKLFF
cdr3_nt: TGTGCCAGAAGCGGAAACAAAGCCAGGGTGACGGTTAATGAAAAACTGTTTTTT
d_call: -
clone_size: -
v_call: TRBV5-3
j_call: TRBJ1-4

cdr3_aa: CASSPLYVGSSYEQYF
cdr3_nt: TGTGCCAGTAGCCCCCTCTACGTGGGTAGCTCCTACGAGCAGTACTTC
d_call: -
clone_size: -
v_call: TRBV19
j_call: TRBJ2-7

cdr3_aa: CASRGGRGAFF
cdr3_nt: TGTGCCAGCAGAGGGGGCCGTGGAGCTTTCTTT
d_call: TRBD1
clone_size: -
v_call: TRBV27
j_call: TRBJ1-1

cdr3_aa: CASSDRVYEQYF
cdr3_nt: TGTGCCAGCAGTGACAGGGTTTACGAGCAGTACTTC
d_call: -
clone_size: -
v_call: TRBV6-1
j_call: TRBJ2-7

cdr3_aa: CASRLEGQTHFYSNQPQHF
cdr3_nt: TGTGCAAGTCGCTTAGAGGGACAGACTCACTTTTATAGCAATCAGCCCCAGCATTTT
d_call: -
clone_size: -
v_call: TRBV12-2
j_call: TRBJ1-5

cdr3_aa: CASSDPGTGNEQYF
cdr3_nt: TGTGCCAGCAGTGACCCCGGGACAGGGAACGAGCAGTACTTC
d_call: TRBD1
clone_size: -
v_call: TRBV6-1
j_call: TRBJ2-7

cdr3_aa: CASSLAITYNEQFF
cdr3_nt: TGTGCCAGCAGCTTAGCCATAACATACAATGAGCAGTTCTTC
d_call: -
clone_size: -
v_call: TRBV13
j_call: TRBJ2-1

cdr3_aa: CASSYRGAVEKLFF
cdr3_nt: TGTGCCAGCAGTTACAGGGGAGCGGTCGAAAAACTGTTTTTT
d_call: -
clone_size: -
v_call: TRBV6-6
j_call: TRBJ1-4

cdr3_aa: CASGLAGGNEQYF
cdr3_nt: TGTGCCAGCGGACTAGCGGGAGGGAACGAGCAGTACTTC
d_call: TRBD2
clone_size: -
v_call: TRBV25-1
j_call: TRBJ2-7

cdr3_aa: CASSWDVSYEQYF
cdr3_nt: TGCGCCAGCAGCTGGGACGTATCCTACGAGCAGTACTTC
d_call: -
clone_size: -
v_call: TRBV5-1
j_call: TRBJ2-7

cdr3_aa: CASSLGTGIAYEQYF
cdr3_nt: TGTGCCAGCAGCCTCGGGACAGGGATAGCCTACGAGCAGTACTTC
d_call: TRBD1
clone_size: -
v_call: TRBV14
j_call: TRBJ2-7

cdr3_aa: CASSLDGIANTEAFF
cdr3_nt: TGTGCCAGCAGCTTAGACGGGATCGCTAACACTGAAGCTTTCTTT
d_call: -
clone_size: once
v_call: TRBV11-2
j_call: TRBJ1-1

cdr3_aa: CASSYPRDTQYF
cdr3_nt: TGTGCCAGCAGCTACCCCCGGGATACGCAGTATTTT
d_call: -
clone_size: -
v_call: TRBV13
j_call: TRBJ2-3

cdr3_aa: CASSLADGYEQYF
cdr3_nt: TGCGCCAGCAGCTTGGCCGACGGCTACGAGCAGTACTTC
d_call: -
clone_size: -
v_call: TRBV5-1
j_call: TRBJ2-7

cdr3_aa: CASSLQGLSEAFF
cdr3_nt: TGTGCCAGCAGTCTACAGGGGCTGAGTGAAGCTTTCTTT
d_call: TRBD1
clone_size: few
v_call: TRBV14
j_call: TRBJ1-1

cdr3_aa: CASSHQEQDSGNTIYF
cdr3_nt: TGCGCCAGCAGCCACCAAGAACAGGACTCTGGAAACACCATATATTTT
d_call: -
clone_size: -
v_call: TRBV4-1
j_call: TRBJ1-3

cdr3_aa: CASSVEGSADTQYF
cdr3_nt: TGTGCCAGCAGCGTAGAAGGATCGGCAGATACGCAGTATTTT
d_call: -
clone_size: -
v_call: TRBV9
j_call: TRBJ2-3

cdr3_aa: CAISEPGQYYEQYF
cdr3_nt: TGTGCCATCAGTGAGCCAGGACAATACTACGAGCAGTACTTC
d_call: -
clone_size: -
v_call: TRBV10-3
j_call: TRBJ2-7

cdr3_aa: CASSQGGSGELFF
cdr3_nt: TGCGCCAGCAGCCAAGGGGGTTCCGGGGAGCTGTTTTTT
d_call: -
clone_size: -
v_call: TRBV4-3
j_call: TRBJ2-2

cdr3_aa: CASGLVGIAQGPTEAFF
cdr3_nt: TGTGCTAGTGGTTTGGTTGGTATCGCGCAGGGGCCCACTGAAGCTTTCTTT
d_call: -
clone_size: -
v_call: TRBV12-5
j_call: TRBJ1-1

cdr3_aa: CASSRPTGGGQPQHF
cdr3_nt: TGCGCCAGCAGTCGACCCACAGGGGGCGGTCAGCCCCAGCATTTT
d_call: TRBD1
clone_size: -
v_call: TRBV23-1
j_call: TRBJ1-5